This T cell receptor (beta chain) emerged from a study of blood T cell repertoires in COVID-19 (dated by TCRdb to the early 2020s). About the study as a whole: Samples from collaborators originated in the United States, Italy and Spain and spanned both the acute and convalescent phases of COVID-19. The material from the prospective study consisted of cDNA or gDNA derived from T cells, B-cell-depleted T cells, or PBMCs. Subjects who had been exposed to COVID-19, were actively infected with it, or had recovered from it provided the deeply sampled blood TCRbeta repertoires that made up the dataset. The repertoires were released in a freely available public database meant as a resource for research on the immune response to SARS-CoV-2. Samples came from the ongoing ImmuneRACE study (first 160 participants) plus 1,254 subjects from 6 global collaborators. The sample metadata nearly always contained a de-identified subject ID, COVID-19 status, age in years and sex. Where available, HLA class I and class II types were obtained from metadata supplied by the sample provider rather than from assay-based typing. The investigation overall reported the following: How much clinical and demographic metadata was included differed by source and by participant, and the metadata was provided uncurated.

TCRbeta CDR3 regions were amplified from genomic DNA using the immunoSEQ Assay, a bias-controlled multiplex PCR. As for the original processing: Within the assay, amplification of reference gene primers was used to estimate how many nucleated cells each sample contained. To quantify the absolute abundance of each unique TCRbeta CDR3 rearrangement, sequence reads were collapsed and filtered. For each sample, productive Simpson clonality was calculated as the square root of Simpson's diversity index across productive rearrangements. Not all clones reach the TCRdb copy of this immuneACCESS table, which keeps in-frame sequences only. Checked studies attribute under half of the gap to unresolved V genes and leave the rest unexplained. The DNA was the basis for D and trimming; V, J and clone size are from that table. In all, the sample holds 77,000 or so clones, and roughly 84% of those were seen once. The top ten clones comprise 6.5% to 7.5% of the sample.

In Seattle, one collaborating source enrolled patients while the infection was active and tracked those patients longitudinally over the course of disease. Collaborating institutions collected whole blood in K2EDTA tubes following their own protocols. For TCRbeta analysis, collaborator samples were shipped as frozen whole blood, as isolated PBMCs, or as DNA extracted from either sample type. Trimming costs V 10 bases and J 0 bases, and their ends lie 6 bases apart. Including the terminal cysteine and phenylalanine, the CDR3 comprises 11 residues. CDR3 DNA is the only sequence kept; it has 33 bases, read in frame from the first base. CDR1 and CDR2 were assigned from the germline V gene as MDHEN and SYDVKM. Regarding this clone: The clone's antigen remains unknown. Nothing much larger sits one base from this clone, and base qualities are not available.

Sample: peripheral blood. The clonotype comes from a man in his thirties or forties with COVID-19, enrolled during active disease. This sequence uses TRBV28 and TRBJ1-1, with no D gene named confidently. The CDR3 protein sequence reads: CATLLNTEAFF. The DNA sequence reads TGTGCCACCCTCCTGAACACTGAAGCTTTCTTT.